Detailed here is one TCR beta chain. No antigen is known for it. Donors counted as nominally healthy when sampled, yet unrecorded immune exposures were likely. The sample originates from a study of cytomegalovirus exposure and HLA in healthy donors. Overall study findings and caveats: The authors later found TCR association rates varying by HLA locus, with DRB1 most and HLA-C fewest. In an earlier analysis, in under 700 donors, most V segments appeared productive either ~87% or ~30% of the time.

Germline assignment: CDR1 SGHTA and CDR2 FQGNSA. V dropped 4 bases and J dropped 2 bases, with 9 bases sitting between them. The CDR3 has 13 residues. The PCR made use of 60 Vbeta and 13 Jbeta primers. Some clones are missing from TCRdb's copy, which holds only in-frame ones; the method was immunoSEQ multiplex PCR. The sample lists some 80,000 clones; 10% were seen once. The sequenced sample consisted of PBMCs. The V gene is TRBV7-2, the J gene TRBJ2-7, with D possibly TRBD2 on 6 matching bases. The TCR sequence derives from a man in his sixties in good health and CMV-seropositive. The CDR3 is CASSWRLAYEQYF. CDR3 coding DNA: TGTGCCAGCAGCTGGAGACTAGCCTACGAGCAGTACTTC.